The 16 T cell receptor beta chains below come from one sample, sequenced in a study of blood T cell repertoires in COVID-19. Clones were sequenced by immunoSEQ multiplex PCR, and TCRdb holds only the in-frame ones, with some missing. The sample has around 250,000 clones, around 86% seen once. The sample comprised peripheral blood. The receptors come from a woman in her 40s who had recovered from COVID-19.

This chain joins TRBV5-1 and TRBJ2-7; TRBD2 agrees at 10 bases. Germline trimming cut 6 bases from V and 7 bases from J; bases unmatched to any gene: 7. This CDR3 contains 13 residues. Germline-derived CDR1 and CDR2 are SGHRS and YFSETQ. CDR3 nucleotides: TGCGCCAGCACCTTAGCGGGAGGAGGTGAGCAGTACTTC. It codes for CASTLAGGGEQYF.

The CDR3 loop reads CASSLQGEGYTF. DNA of the CDR3: TGTGCCAGCAGTTTACAGGGGGAGGGCTACACCTTC. This chain joins TRBV27 and TRBJ1-2; 7 positions match TRBD1. Trimming at V came to 2 bases and at J to 8 bases, leaving 2 bases not matched to a gene. Looked up from germline, CDR1 is MNHEY and CDR2 is SMNVEV (reference sequence). The CDR3 totals 12 residues.

V usage is TRBV5-8 and J usage is TRBJ2-3, with 10 positions matching TRBD2. This CDR3 comprises 16 residues. Germline assignment: CDR1 SGHTS and CDR2 YDEGEE. V trimming: 4 bases; J trimming: 0 bases; junction bases outside the gene matches: 5. The CDR3 sequence: CASSTLTSGSTDTQYF. The CDR3 coding sequence is TGTGCCAGCAGCACATTGACTAGCGGGAGCACAGATACGCAGTATTTT.

This clone was counted once. The J gene is TRBJ1-1, the V gene TRBV10-3; D gene unclear. The CDR3 spans 16 residues. Germline loops: CDR1 ENHRY, CDR2 SYGVKD. Trimming removed 2 bases from V and 1 base from J, with 14 bases in between. The CDR3 reads CAISETSPVKNTEAFF. In DNA, the CDR3 is TGTGCCATCAGTGAGACGTCGCCGGTCAAGAACACTGAAGCTTTCTTT.

This chain connects TRBV7-9 to TRBJ1-2, with TRBD1 matching 10 bases. Germline CDR1 is SEHNR and CDR2 is FQNEAQ (reference sequence). Trimming removed 3 bases from V and 8 bases from J; junction bases left unmatched: 6. The CDR3 is 14 amino acids. Here the CDR3 reads CASSFGTGVGGYTF. In nucleotides, the CDR3 is TGTGCCAGCAGCTTTGGGACAGGGGTTGGGGGCTACACCTTC.

With regard to this clone: The identical CDR3 is also encoded by other nucleotide sequences in the sample. The rearrangement links TRBV12-3 or TRBV12-4 to TRBJ2-7; a weak D match, TRBD1 (6 bases). Deletions cut 5 bases from V and 3 bases from J, with 11 bases between. This CDR3 has 13 residues. CDR3 DNA sequence: TGTGCCAGCAGTCTGGACAGCAGCTACGAGCAGTACTTC. This codes for CASSLDSSYEQYF.

This clone was counted between two and nine times. The chain has TRBV7-2 and TRBJ2-7, with TRBD2 identical over 10 bases. CDR1 is SGHTA, CDR2 FQGNSA, per germline. V dropped 2 bases and J dropped 6; count of bases not matched to a gene: 7. The CDR3 length is 15 residues. CDR3 sequence: CASSLREREGPEQYF. Here the CDR3 DNA reads TGTGCCAGCAGCTTACGAGAGCGGGAGGGCCCCGAGCAGTACTTC.

The V and J genes are TRBV9 and TRBJ2-7, with 11 bases matching TRBD2. The V segment lost 4 bases and the J segment 5 bases; nucleotides outside the gene matches: 17. Germline V gives CDR1 SGDLS, CDR2 YYNGEE. The CDR3 has 18 amino acids. The CDR3 loop reads CASSPHPPTSGSFHEQYF. CDR3 sequence (DNA): TGTGCCAGCAGCCCCCATCCCCCAACTAGCGGGAGTTTTCACGAGCAGTACTTC.

The gene calls are TRBV14 and TRBJ1-2; 7 bases match TRBD1. V gave up 5 bases and J gave up 3 bases; unmatched junction bases: 3. Germline loops: CDR1 SGHDN, CDR2 FVKESK. This CDR3 region has 13 residues. CDR3 amino acids: CASSVGTDYGYTF. CDR3 coding DNA: TGTGCCAGCAGCGTCGGGACAGACTATGGCTACACCTTC. The variable domain in full, completed from reference TRBV14 and TRBJ1-2, reads EAGVTQFPSHSVIEKGQTVTLRCDPISGHDNLYWYRRVMGKEIKFLLHFVKESKQDESGMPNNRFLAERTGGTYSTLKVQPAELEDSGVYFCASSVGTDYGYTFGSGTRLTVV.

This chain connects TRBV18 to TRBJ1-2; D not certain. Germline values: CDR1 KGHSH, CDR2 LQKENI. This CDR3 region has 14 residues. Trimming removed 3 bases at V and 2 bases at J, with 10 bases between. This chain's CDR3 is CASSPPAVNYGYTF. As DNA, the CDR3 is TGTGCCAGCTCACCCCCTGCAGTCAACTATGGCTACACCTTC.

V gene TRBV6-6 combines with J gene TRBJ1-5; 9 bases are shared with TRBD1. Germline loops: CDR1 MNHNY, CDR2 SVGAGI (reference sequence). The V and J ends lost 7 bases and 5 bases, in that order; junction bases with no gene match: 6. The CDR3 length is 14 residues. In DNA form, the CDR3 reads TGTGCCAGCATTCGGGACAGGGACTATCAGCCCCAGCATTTT. Translation gives CASIRDRDYQPQHF.

V and J are TRBV6-5 and TRBJ1-5; a weak D match, TRBD1 (6 bases). This CDR3 is 15 amino acids long. V lost 6 bases, J lost 2 bases, and 14 bases lay in between. The germline V gene has CDR1 MNHEY and CDR2 SVGAGI. CDR3 bases: TGTGCCAGCAGACCACAGGGAAGGGGCAATCAGCCCCAGCATTTT. This gives the protein CASRPQGRGNQPQHF.

This clone was seen a single time. The chain recombines TRBV6-2 or TRBV6-3 with TRBJ1-4; 11 bases are a match to TRBD1. CDR1 MNHEY and CDR2 SVGEGT come from the germline V gene. The CDR3 has 14 amino acids. The J segment lost 7 bases and the V segment lost 6 bases, leaving 4 bases of the junction unmatched. CDR3 loop: CASSQGQGAEKLFF. CDR3 DNA sequence: TGTGCCAGCAGCCAAGGACAGGGGGCTGAAAAACTGTTTTTT.

This chain's CDR3 is CASSPKGANTEAFF. In DNA, the CDR3 is TGTGCCAGTAGCCCGAAAGGAGCGAACACTGAAGCTTTCTTT. The rearrangement uses TRBV19 and TRBJ1-1; no clear D gene. Germline CDR1 is LNHDA and CDR2 is SQIVND (reference sequence). The germline V and J ends were trimmed by 6 bases and 1 base, with 12 bases remaining between them. This CDR3 comprises 14 residues.

V is TRBV5-4 and J is TRBJ2-1, with 9 bases fitting TRBD2. The CDR3 is 17 amino acids. The V and J ends lost 5 bases and 8 bases, in that order; junction bases with no gene match: 17. Per germline, CDR1 SGHNT and CDR2 YYREEE (reference sequence). Here the CDR3 reads CASSPDSGLAGLDEQFF. The CDR3 DNA reads TGTGCCAGCAGTCCCGATAGCGGCCTAGCGGGACTAGATGAGCAGTTCTTC.

This clone has more than one count but fewer than ten. CDR3 loop: CASSLSGSPSGELFF. CDR3 DNA: TGTGCCAGCAGCTTAAGCGGGAGCCCTTCCGGGGAGCTGTTTTTT. The rearrangement joins TRBV7-3 to TRBJ2-2; 7 bases align to TRBD2. The germline V gene encodes CDR1 SGHTA and CDR2 FQGTGA. V shed 1 base and J 6 bases; nucleotides not matched to a gene: 5. The CDR3 is 15 amino acids.